This T cell receptor beta chain derives from a study of cytomegalovirus exposure and HLA in healthy donors. The study ran its PCR with 60 Vbeta and 13 Jbeta primers. TCRdb keeps only in-frame clones here, not all; method: immunoSEQ multiplex PCR. Of 95,000 to 100,000 clones in the sample, roughly 80% were seen once. This clone was observed a few times. Germline loops: CDR1 SGHVS, CDR2 FQNEAQ. The germline V and J ends were trimmed by 0 bases and 8 bases, with 13 bases remaining between them. The CDR3 runs 15 residues. The TCR originated in a middle-aged man in good health and CMV-seronegative. The rearrangement uses TRBV7-8 and TRBJ1-4; possible D gene TRBD1, 6 bases. Sequencing used PBMCs. DNA of the CDR3: TGTGCCAGCAGCTTAGCCCACAGGGATAACGAAAAACTGTTTTTT. It encodes CASSLAHRDNEKLFF.